The clone carrying this T cell receptor (beta chain) was counted at least ten times. Its specificity is unknown. Time point given: newly diagnosed GD, antithyroid drugs for less than 3 months. RNA extracted from PBMCs served as the sequencing template. The data are from a study of regulatory T cells in long-lasting Graves disease. The authors built TCR beta libraries using iRepertoire HTBI primers and Arm-PCR of CDR3 regions. TCRdb called the multiplex PCR reads again in MiXCR, with one record for every CDR3 protein. The repertoire holds about 350,000 distinct CDR3 sequences, around 15% seen once, with 20% to 25% in the top ten. Germline CDR1 and CDR2: SEHNR and FQNEAQ (reference sequence). The germline V and J ends were trimmed by 5 bases and 7 bases, with 12 bases remaining between them. The CDR3 runs 13 residues. Study-level findings and limits: In persistent patients, shared public clonotypes (2,741) outnumbered those in new patients (approximately 940).

These data were likewise used in another study, on T cells in Graves' hyperthyroidism and ophthalmopathy. In that study: Patients counted as stable if ophthalmopathy did not develop within 18 months. Blood shared most expanded thyroid clonotypes above 0.001.

The specimen was peripheral blood mononuclear cells (PBMCs), collected at new diagnosis, from a patient treated with antithyroid drugs. The chain is built from TRBV7-9 and TRBJ2-1, with D tentatively TRBD1 or TRBD2 (5 bases each). The sequence came from a woman aged 18-29 years with Graves disease. This CDR3 is CASSTSGPNEQFF. DNA for the CDR3: TGTGCCAGCAGCACCTCGGGACCGAATGAGCAGTTCTTC.